These T cell receptor beta chains were read from a single sample in a study of T-cell memory formation after mild COVID-19. TCRdb reprocessed the 5' RACE reads via MiXCR and lists one record per CDR3 protein. The sample includes hundreds of thousands of distinct CDR3 sequences, about 17% of them seen just once. Input material: PBMCs or a T cell subset sorted from them (not recorded which). The origin of the receptors is a man in his late teens or twenties who had mild COVID-19 (a few samples of this study predate the infection). Cell type and time point are not known. The CDR3 runs from the conserved cysteine through the conserved F or W. D genes are given only for firm matches. The size field is filled for only some rows; it gives once, few, many or a size class.

>TRBJ1-1|TRBV7-8|-|-
TGTGCCACCTCTGACAGTCGACGTTGGGACACTGAAGCTTTCTTT
CATSDSRRWDTEAFF
>TRBJ2-7|TRBV10-1|few|-
TGCGCCGCCACCGACTACGAGCAGTACTTC
CAATDYEQYF
>TRBJ2-4|TRBV7-8|many|-
TGTGCCAGTATGGACGTTTCCAAAAACATTCAGTACTTC
CASMDVSKNIQYF
>TRBJ2-2|TRBV7-3|-|-
TGTGCCAGCAGAATCAGCGCAGCCGGGGAGCTGTTTTTT
CASRISAAGELFF
>TRBJ1-2|TRBV9|-|-
TGTGCCAGCAGCGTAGAGGCGACAAGCTTGGGCTACACCTTC
CASSVEATSLGYTF
>TRBJ2-5|TRBV6-6|-|TRBD1
TGTGCCAGCTCAGTATCCCAGGGACAGGGGGAAGAGACCCAGTACTTC
CASSVSQGQGEETQYF
>TRBJ1-4|TRBV14|-|-
TGTGCCAGCAGCCAAGTTGTGGGAGGAGTTGGTGAAAAACTGTTTTTT
CASSQVVGGVGEKLFF
>TRBJ2-5|TRBV5-1|-|-
TGCGCCAGCAGCCCCCTGGACAGAGAAAAAGAGACCCAGTACTTC
CASSPLDREKETQYF
>TRBJ2-5|TRBV29-1|-|-
TGCAGCGTTTCTCCAGGCAGGGGACAAGAGACCCAGTACTTC
CSVSPGRGQETQYF
>TRBJ2-1|TRBV4-1|many|-
TGCGCCAGCAGCCCACAATACAATGAGCAGTTCTTC
CASSPQYNEQFF